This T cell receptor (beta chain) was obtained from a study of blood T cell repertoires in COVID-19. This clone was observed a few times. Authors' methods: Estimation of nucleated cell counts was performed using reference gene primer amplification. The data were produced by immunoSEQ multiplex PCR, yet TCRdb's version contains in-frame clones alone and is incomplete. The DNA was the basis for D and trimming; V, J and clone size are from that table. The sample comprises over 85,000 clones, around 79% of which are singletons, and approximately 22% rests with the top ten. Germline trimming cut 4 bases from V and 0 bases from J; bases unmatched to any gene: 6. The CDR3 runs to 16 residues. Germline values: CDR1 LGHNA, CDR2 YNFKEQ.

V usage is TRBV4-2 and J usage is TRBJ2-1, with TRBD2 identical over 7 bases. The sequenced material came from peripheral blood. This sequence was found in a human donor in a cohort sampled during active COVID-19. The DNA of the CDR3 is TGTGCCAGCAGCCCAGGACTAGGGAGCTCCTACAATGAGCAGTTCTTC. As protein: CASSPGLGSSYNEQFF.